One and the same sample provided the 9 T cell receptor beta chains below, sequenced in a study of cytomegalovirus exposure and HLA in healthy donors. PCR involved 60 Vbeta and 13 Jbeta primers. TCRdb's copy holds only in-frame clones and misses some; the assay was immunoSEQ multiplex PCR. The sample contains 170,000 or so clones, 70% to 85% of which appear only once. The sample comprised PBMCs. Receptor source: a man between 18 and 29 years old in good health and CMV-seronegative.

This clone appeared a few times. CDR3 in DNA: TGTGCCAGCAGCTTGGGAGGTCCAATCCTCGAGCAGTACTTC. Translating gives CASSLGGPILEQYF. The chain employs TRBV5-8 and TRBJ2-7; no firm D call. This CDR3 region has 14 residues. The V and J ends lost 0 bases and 6 bases respectively, with 13 bases between them. The V gene's germline CDR1 is SGHTS and CDR2 YDEGEE.

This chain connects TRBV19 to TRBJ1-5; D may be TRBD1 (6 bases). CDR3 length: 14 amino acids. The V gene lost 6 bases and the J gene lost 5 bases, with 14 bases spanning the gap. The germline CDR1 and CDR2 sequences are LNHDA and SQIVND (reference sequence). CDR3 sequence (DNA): TGTGCCAGTAGGGCAGGGGCGGGGGATCAGCCCCAGCATTTT. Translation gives CASRAGAGDQPQHF.

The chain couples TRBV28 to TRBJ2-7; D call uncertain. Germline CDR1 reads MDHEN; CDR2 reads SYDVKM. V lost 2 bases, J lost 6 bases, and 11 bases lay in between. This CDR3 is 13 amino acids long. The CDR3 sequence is CASSLIRGSEQYF. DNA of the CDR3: TGTGCCAGCAGTTTAATTAGAGGTTCCGAGCAGTACTTC.

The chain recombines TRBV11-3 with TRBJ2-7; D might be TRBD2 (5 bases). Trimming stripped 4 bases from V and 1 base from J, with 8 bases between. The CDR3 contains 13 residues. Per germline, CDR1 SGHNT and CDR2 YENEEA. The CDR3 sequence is CASSWSGSYEQYF. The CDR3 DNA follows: TGTGCCAGCAGCTGGAGCGGATCCTACGAGCAGTACTTC.

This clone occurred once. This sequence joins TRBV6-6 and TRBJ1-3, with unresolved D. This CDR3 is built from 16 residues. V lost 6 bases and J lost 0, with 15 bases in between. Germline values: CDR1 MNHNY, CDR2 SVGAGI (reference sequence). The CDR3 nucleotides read TGTGCCAGCAGCCCCGTATGGAGTTTCTCTGGAAACACCATATATTTT. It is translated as CASSPVWSFSGNTIYF.

CDR3 sequence: CASSEYRTSGNTGELFF. CDR3 DNA sequence: TGTGCCAGCAGTGAATATCGAACTTCCGGGAACACCGGGGAGCTGTTTTTT. The J gene is TRBJ2-2, the V gene TRBV6-1; no clear D gene. Trimming removed 2 bases from V and 1 base from J, with 14 bases in between. Germline CDR1 and CDR2: MNHNS and SASEGT. The CDR3 length is 17 residues.

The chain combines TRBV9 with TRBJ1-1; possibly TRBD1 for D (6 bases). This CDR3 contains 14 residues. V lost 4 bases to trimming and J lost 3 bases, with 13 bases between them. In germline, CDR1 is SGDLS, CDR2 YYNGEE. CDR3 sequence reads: CASSPRTDHTEAFF. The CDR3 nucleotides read TGTGCCAGCAGCCCTCGGACAGACCACACTGAAGCTTTCTTT. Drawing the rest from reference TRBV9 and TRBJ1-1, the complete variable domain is DSGVTQTPKHLITATGQRVTLRCSPRSGDLSVYWYQQSLDQGLQFLIQYYNGEERAKGNILERFSAQQFPDLHSELNLSSLELGDSALYFCASSPRTDHTEAFFGQGTRLTVV.

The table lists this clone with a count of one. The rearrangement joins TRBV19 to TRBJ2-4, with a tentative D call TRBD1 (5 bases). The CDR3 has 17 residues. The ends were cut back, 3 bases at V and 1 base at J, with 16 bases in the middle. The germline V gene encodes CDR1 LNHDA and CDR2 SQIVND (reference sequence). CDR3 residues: CASSIVRTNGAKNIQYF. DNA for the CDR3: TGTGCCAGTAGTATCGTCCGGACAAATGGGGCCAAAAACATTCAGTACTTC.

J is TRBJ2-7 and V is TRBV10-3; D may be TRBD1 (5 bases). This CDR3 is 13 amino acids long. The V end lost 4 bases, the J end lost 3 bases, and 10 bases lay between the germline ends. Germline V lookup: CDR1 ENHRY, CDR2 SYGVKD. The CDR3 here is CAISGARDYEQYF. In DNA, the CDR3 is TGTGCCATCAGTGGGGCCAGGGACTACGAGCAGTACTTC.